The TCR beta chain under discussion was sequenced for a study of cytomegalovirus exposure and HLA in healthy donors. Study in general: Among around 200 million T cells, an earlier analysis found 117 million unique TCR beta sequences. Early release data held about 85 million unique TCRs from HLA-typed donors. Membership in the Caucasian-associated ancestry cluster was found for 75% to 90% of a few hundred genotyped donors. Study-level results: An Asian-associated ancestry cluster reportedly showed fewer N-insertions than the approximately 700-donor mean in a later analysis.

About this clone itself: Its target is unknown.

The CDR3 extends over 16 amino acids. The V gene's germline CDR1 is MGHDK and CDR2 SYGVNS. V lost 3 bases and J lost 6; bases outside the gene matches: 10. A multiplex PCR was run with 60 Vbeta primers and 13 Jbeta primers. The protocol was immunoSEQ multiplex PCR, while the TCRdb copy is restricted to in-frame clones and leaves out a portion. The sample yields roughly 100,000 clones, over 9.5% seen once. The clonotype comes from a man in his forties in good health and CMV-seropositive. The rearrangement links TRBV25-1 to TRBJ2-2; 7 nucleotides match TRBD2. What was sequenced was PBMCs. The CDR3 is CASSDPGLVGAGELFF. CDR3 in DNA: TGTGCCAGCAGTGACCCCGGACTAGTAGGGGCCGGGGAGCTGTTTTTT.